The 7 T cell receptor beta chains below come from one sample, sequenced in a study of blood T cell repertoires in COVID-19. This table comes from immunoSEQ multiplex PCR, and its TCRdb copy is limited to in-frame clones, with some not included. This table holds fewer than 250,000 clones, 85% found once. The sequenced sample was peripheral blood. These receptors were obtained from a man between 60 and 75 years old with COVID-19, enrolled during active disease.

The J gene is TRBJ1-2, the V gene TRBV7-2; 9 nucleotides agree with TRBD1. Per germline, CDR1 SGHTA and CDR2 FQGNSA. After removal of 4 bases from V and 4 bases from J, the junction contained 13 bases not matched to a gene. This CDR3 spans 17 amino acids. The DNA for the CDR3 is TGTGCCAGCAGCTCGGACTCCTCCGGGACAGGGTTCTATGGCTACACCTTC. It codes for CASSSDSSGTGFYGYTF.

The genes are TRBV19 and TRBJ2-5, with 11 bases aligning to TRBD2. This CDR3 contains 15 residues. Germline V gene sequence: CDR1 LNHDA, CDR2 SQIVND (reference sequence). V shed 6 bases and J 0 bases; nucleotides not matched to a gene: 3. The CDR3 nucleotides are TGTGCCAGTAGGCGGACTAGCGGGTACCAAGAGACCCAGTACTTC. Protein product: CASRRTSGYQETQYF.

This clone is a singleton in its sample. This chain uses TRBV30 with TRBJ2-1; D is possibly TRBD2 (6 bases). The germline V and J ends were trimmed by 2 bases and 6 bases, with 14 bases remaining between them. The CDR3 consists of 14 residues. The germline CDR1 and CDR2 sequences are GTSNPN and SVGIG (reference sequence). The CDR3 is CAWSLGLKRNEQFF. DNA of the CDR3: TGTGCCTGGAGTCTGGGACTTAAACGCAATGAGCAGTTCTTC.

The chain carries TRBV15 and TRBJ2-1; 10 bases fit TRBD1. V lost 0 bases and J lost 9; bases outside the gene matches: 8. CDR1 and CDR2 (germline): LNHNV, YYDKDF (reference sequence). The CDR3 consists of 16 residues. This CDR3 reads CATSRDPRTGGLEQFF. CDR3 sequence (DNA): TGTGCCACCAGCAGAGATCCTCGGACAGGGGGTCTTGAGCAGTTCTTC.

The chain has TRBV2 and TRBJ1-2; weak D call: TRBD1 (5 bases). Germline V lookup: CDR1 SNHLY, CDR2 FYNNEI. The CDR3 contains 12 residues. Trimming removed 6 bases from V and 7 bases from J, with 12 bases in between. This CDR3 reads CASSVGALGYTF. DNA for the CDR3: TGTGCCAGCAGCGTAGGGGCGCTTGGCTACACCTTC.

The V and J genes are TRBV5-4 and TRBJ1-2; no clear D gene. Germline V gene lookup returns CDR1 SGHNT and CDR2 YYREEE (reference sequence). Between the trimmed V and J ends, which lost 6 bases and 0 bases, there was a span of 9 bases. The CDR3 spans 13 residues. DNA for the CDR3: TGTGCCAGCAACATCAACACTAACTATGGCTACACCTTC. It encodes CASNINTNYGYTF.

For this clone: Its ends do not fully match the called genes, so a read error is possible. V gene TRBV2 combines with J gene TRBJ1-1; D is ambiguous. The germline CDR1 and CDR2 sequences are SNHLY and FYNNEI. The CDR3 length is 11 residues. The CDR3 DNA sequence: TGTGCCAGCAGTGAAAGGAGGGTACAAATCTTT. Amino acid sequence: CASSERRVQIF. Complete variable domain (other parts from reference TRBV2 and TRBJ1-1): EPEVTQTPSHQVTQMGQEVILRCVPISNHLYFYWYRQILGQKVEFLVSFYNNEISEKSEIFDDQFSVERPDGSNFTLKIRSTKLEDSAMYFCASSERRVQIFGQGTRLTVV.